The 20 T cell receptor beta chains reported below all come from one sample, sequenced in a study of cytomegalovirus exposure and HLA in healthy donors. The PCR employed 60 Vbeta primers together with 13 Jbeta primers. The assay was immunoSEQ multiplex PCR, and TCRdb's table has in-frame clones only and misses some. The sample holds some 120,000 clones, roughly 63% seen once. The sequenced material came from PBMCs. The receptors derive from a man younger than 45 in good health and CMV-seropositive.

The V gene is TRBV10-3, the J gene TRBJ1-5; 7 bases align to TRBD1. J lost 4 bases, V lost 10 bases, and 13 bases had no gene match. CDR1 and CDR2 from the germline V gene are ENHRY and SYGVKD. The CDR3 sequence is 15 residues long. CDR3 in DNA: TGTGCCACCATCCGTCCCTCAGGGGGGAATCAGCCCCAGCATTTT. This codes for CATIRPSGGNQPQHF.

The sample holds one count of this clone. The gene calls are TRBV5-1 and TRBJ2-7, with TRBD1 matching over 9 bases. CDR3 length equals 15 residues. With 2 bases clipped from V and 7 bases from J, the junction kept 10 bases outside the gene matches. Germline-derived CDR1 and CDR2 are SGHRS and YFSETQ. The CDR3 DNA is TGCGCCAGCAGCTTCCTGGACAGGGGCCTGGGTGAGCAGTACTTC. Protein product: CASSFLDRGLGEQYF. Filled out from reference TRBV5-1 and TRBJ2-7, the complete variable domain reads KAGVTQTPRYLIKTRGQQVTLSCSPISGHRSVSWYQQTPGQGLQFLFEYFSETQRNKGNFPGRFSGRQFSNSRSEMNVSTLELGDSALYLCASSFLDRGLGEQYFGPGTRLTVT.

This clone was seen a single time. V usage is TRBV5-1 and J usage is TRBJ2-1; TRBD2 is a possible D gene (6 bases). The CDR3 has 12 amino acids. Germline V gene lookup returns CDR1 SGHRS and CDR2 YFSETQ. V lost 3 bases to trimming and J lost 6 bases, with 7 bases between them. The CDR3 bases are TGCGCCAGCAGCTCGGGACTCAATGAGCAGTTCTTC. Residues: CASSSGLNEQFF.

This chain links TRBV7-2 with TRBJ2-5; TRBD2 aligns across 9 bases. J lost 5 bases, V lost 5 bases, and 6 bases had no gene match. The germline gives CDR1 SGHTA, CDR2 FQGNSA. CDR3 length equals 14 residues. CDR3 region: CASSRRTSEETQYF. CDR3 bases: TGTGCCAGCAGCAGACGGACTAGCGAGGAGACCCAGTACTTC. Full variable domain (outside the CDR3, taken from reference TRBV7-2 and TRBJ2-5): GAGVSQSPSNKVTEKGKDVELRCDPISGHTALYWYRQSLGQGLEFLIYFQGNSAPDKSGLPSDRFSAERTGGSVSTLTIQRTQQEDSAVYLCASSRRTSEETQYFGPGTRLLVL.

This clone was recorded a few times. The J gene is TRBJ1-2, the V gene TRBV2; 8 bases match TRBD1. This CDR3 has 14 amino acids. The trim removed 11 bases at V and 7 bases at J, leaving 15 bases unmatched. Germline CDR1 is SNHLY and CDR2 is FYNNEI. The CDR3 nucleotides read TGTGCCGGTTCCGCCAGGGGGCAGACCTCTGGCTACACCTTC. It yields the protein CAGSARGQTSGYTF.

The chain couples TRBV9 to TRBJ2-5; 7 nucleotides match TRBD2. CDR1 is SGDLS and CDR2 is YYNGEE in the germline V gene. V gave up 1 base and J gave up 5 bases; unmatched junction bases: 8. CDR3 length: 15 amino acids. The CDR3 DNA reads TGTGCCAGCAGCGTAAGGGCGGGAGCGGAGGAGACCCAGTACTTC. Translating it yields CASSVRAGAEETQYF.

V gene TRBV25-1 combines with J gene TRBJ1-6, with 7 bases matching TRBD1. Per the germline V gene, CDR1 is MGHDK and CDR2 is SYGVNS. This CDR3 has 17 residues. V lost 3 bases and J lost 0; bases outside the gene matches: 5. The CDR3 region has the DNA TGTGCCAGCAGTGAGCCGACAGGGAGCTCCTATAATTCACCCCTCCACTTT. This sequence encodes CASSEPTGSSYNSPLHF.

The genes are TRBV10-2 and TRBJ1-1; TRBD1 might be the D (5 bases). CDR1 WSHSY and CDR2 SAAADI come from the germline V gene. CDR3 length equals 15 residues. V shed 9 bases and J shed 4 bases, with 21 bases lying between them. CDR3 DNA: TGCGCCAGTAATATCTTAGGGGATAGGGTCACTGAAGCTTTCTTT. It specifies CASNILGDRVTEAFF.

In this sample, this clone turned up once. The chain recombines TRBV25-1 with TRBJ2-7; TRBD2 matches 7 bases. V was pared by 1 base and J by 6 bases, with 6 bases of the junction left unmatched. Germline CDR1 and CDR2: MGHDK and SYGVNS. The CDR3 totals 14 residues. CDR3 in amino acids: CASSEWGGRIEQYF. In DNA, the CDR3 is TGTGCCAGCAGTGAATGGGGGGGAAGAATCGAGCAGTACTTC.

The rearrangement joins TRBV6-5 to TRBJ1-2; 7 bases are a match to TRBD1. The CDR3 extends over 16 amino acids. Germline assignment: CDR1 MNHEY and CDR2 SVGAGI. The trim removed 2 bases at V and 3 bases at J, leaving 9 bases unmatched. CDR3 bases: TGTGCCAGCAGTTACGTTCCGACAGGGCGGTACTATGGCTACACCTTC. Its translation: CASSYVPTGRYYGYTF.

Here the CDR3 reads CASSPLGGEPQHF. The CDR3 region has the DNA TGCGCCAGCAGCCCGTTAGGGGGAGAGCCCCAGCATTTT. The genes are TRBV4-1 and TRBJ1-5, with D maybe TRBD1 (6 bases). The CDR3 is 13 residues long. Trimming took off 4 bases at V and 8 bases at J, with 12 bases between the two ends. Germline values: CDR1 MGHRA, CDR2 YSYEKL.

The chain uses TRBV2 and TRBJ2-2; the D gene is possibly TRBD2 (6 bases). This CDR3 comprises 15 residues. CDR1 is SNHLY, CDR2 FYNNEI, per germline. With 7 bases removed from V and 6 bases from J, the gap between germline ends came to 18 bases. CDR3 DNA sequence: TGTGCCAGCATCATAAACCGGGACTTCCCCGGGGAGCTGTTTTTT. This gives the protein CASIINRDFPGELFF.

The chain's CDR3 is CASSLGLEANTEAFF. CDR3 sequence (DNA): TGTGCCAGCAGCTTAGGTCTCGAAGCGAACACTGAAGCTTTCTTT. The chain uses TRBV7-9 and TRBJ1-1; D is undetermined. Deletions cut 1 base from V and 1 base from J, with 10 bases between. This CDR3 is 15 amino acids long. Germline loops: CDR1 SEHNR, CDR2 FQNEAQ (reference sequence).

The chain employs TRBV30 and TRBJ1-1; 7 nucleotides line up with TRBD1. The germline CDR1 and CDR2 sequences are GTSNPN and SVGIG (reference sequence). The CDR3 totals 14 residues. J gave up 2 bases and V 3 bases, and 6 bases lay outside the gene matches. The CDR3: CAWRGTETNTEAFF. CDR3 bases: TGTGCCTGGAGAGGGACAGAGACTAACACTGAAGCTTTCTTT.

The rearrangement joins TRBV9 to TRBJ2-7, with TRBD2 as a possible D gene (5 bases). Germline V lookup: CDR1 SGDLS, CDR2 YYNGEE. With 1 base removed from V and 7 bases from J, the gap between germline ends came to 18 bases. The CDR3 is 15 amino acids. CDR3 residues: CASSVRASNSGEQYF. CDR3 in DNA: TGTGCCAGCAGCGTAAGGGCTAGCAATTCGGGGGAGCAGTACTTC.

V gene TRBV19 combines with J gene TRBJ2-5; a weak D match, TRBD1 (5 bases). The J call is uncertain, as TRBJ2-7 better fits the DNA end. CDR3 length: 15 amino acids. Germline values: CDR1 LNHDA, CDR2 SQIVND (reference sequence). CDR3 sequence: CASSSQGLYSGEQYF. For the CDR3, the DNA is TGTGCCAGTAGTTCGCAGGGTTTGTACTCCGGCGAGCAGTACTTC.

This clone was observed a few times. The chain combines TRBV5-1 with TRBJ2-7; 10 bases match TRBD1. The CDR3 length is 18 residues. Germline-derived CDR1 and CDR2 are SGHRS and YFSETQ. The V and J ends lost 3 bases and 2 bases, in that order; junction bases with no gene match: 14. The CDR3 DNA follows: TGCGCCAGCAGCTGGACGGGACAGGGGATAGGTTTCGCCTACGAGCAGTACTTC. Encoded protein: CASSWTGQGIGFAYEQYF.

The chain uses TRBV5-4 and TRBJ2-7, with D tentatively TRBD2 (6 bases). V lost 4 bases, J lost 0 bases, and 17 bases lay in between. Germline V gives CDR1 SGHNT, CDR2 YYREEE (reference sequence). This CDR3 is 16 amino acids long. CDR3: CASSPAGRRDSYEQYF. The CDR3 bases are TGTGCCAGCAGCCCGGCGGGACGGAGAGACTCCTACGAGCAGTACTTC.

As to this clone: The junction differs from germline at one of its ends, possibly a read error. The chain carries TRBV4-1 and TRBJ2-3; 13 nucleotides line up with TRBD2. In germline, CDR1 is MGHRA, CDR2 YSYEKL. The CDR3 spans 18 residues. The CDR3 is CASSHPGSTSGRTDSQYF. CDR3 DNA sequence: TGCGCCAGCAGCCACCCCGGCTCGACTAGCGGGAGGACAGATTCGCAGTATTTT.

The gene calls are TRBV6-4 and TRBJ2-3, with D possibly TRBD1 on 5 matching bases. V was shortened by 6 bases and J by 4 bases, with 11 bases between the two germline ends. The CDR3 loop spans 13 amino acids. Germline V lookup: CDR1 MRHNA, CDR2 SNTAGT. As DNA, the CDR3 is TGTGCCAGCAGGGGGCCATCCTCAGATACGCAGTATTTT. Protein product: CASRGPSSDTQYF.